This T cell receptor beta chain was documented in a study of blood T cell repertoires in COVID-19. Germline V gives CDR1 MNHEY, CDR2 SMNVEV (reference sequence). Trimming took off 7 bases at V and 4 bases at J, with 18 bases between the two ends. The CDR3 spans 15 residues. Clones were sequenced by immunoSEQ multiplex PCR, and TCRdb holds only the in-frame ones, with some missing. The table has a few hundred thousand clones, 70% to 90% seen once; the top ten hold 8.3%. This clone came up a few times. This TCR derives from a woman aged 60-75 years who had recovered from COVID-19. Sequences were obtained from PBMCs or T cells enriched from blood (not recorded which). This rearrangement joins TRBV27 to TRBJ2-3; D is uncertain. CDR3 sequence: CASTQVGWAPDTQYF. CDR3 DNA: TGTGCCAGCACCCAAGTTGGATGGGCCCCAGATACGCAGTATTTT.